Listed below are T cell receptor beta chains from one sample, sequenced in a study of immune evolution from preneoplasia to lung adenocarcinoma. TCRdb's table, derived via immunoSEQ multiplex PCR, lists solely in-frame clones and lacks some. The sample lists 4,500 to 7,000 clones, roughly four fifths occurring once. What was sequenced was FFPE adjacent normal lung tissue. The origin of the receptors is a person aged 65-85 years with lung adenocarcinoma. The CDR3 runs from the conserved cysteine through the conserved F or W. D genes are given only for firm matches. Size is omitted from some rows. Given values are once, few, many or a class for expanded clones.

d_call	clone_size	v_call	j_call	cdr3_aa	cdr3_nt
.	few	TRBV2	TRBJ2-7	CASSAGHSFSYEQYF	TGTGCCAGCAGCGCGGGACACTCCTTCTCCTACGAGCAGTACTTC
.	.	TRBV5-4	TRBJ1-2	CASSFHGSDYGYTF	TGTGCCAGCAGCTTCCATGGCTCTGACTATGGCTACACCTTC
.	.	TRBV28	TRBJ1-2	CASSLTSGTANYGYTF	TGTGCCAGCAGTTTGACCTCAGGGACCGCTAACTATGGCTACACCTTC
.	.	TRBV25-1	TRBJ1-5	CASSVISTSQPQHF	TGTGCCAGCAGTGTAATTTCGACGAGTCAGCCCCAGCATTTT
TRBD1	.	TRBV2	TRBJ2-7	CATRTGRSEQYF	TGTGCCACAAGGACAGGCCGCAGCGAGCAGTACTTC
.	.	TRBV28	TRBJ1-1	CASSRARRTEAFF	TGTGCCAGCAGCCGGGCAAGGCGCACTGAAGCTTTCTTT
TRBD1	.	TRBV5-1	TRBJ2-7	CASSLGTVGYEQYF	TGCGCCAGCAGCCTCGGGACAGTAGGATACGAGCAGTACTTC
.	.	TRBV5-4	TRBJ2-5	CASSFRAQETQYF	TGTGCCAGCAGCTTTAGGGCCCAAGAGACCCAGTACTTC
TRBD1	.	TRBV6-1	TRBJ2-2	CASTQGAETGELFF	TGTGCCAGCACCCAGGGGGCTGAGACCGGGGAGCTGTTTTTT
TRBD2	.	TRBV6-1	TRBJ2-7	CASTSLAGASYEQYF	TGTGCCAGCACTTCCCTAGCGGGAGCTTCCTACGAGCAGTACTTC
.	.	TRBV7-6	TRBJ1-5	CASTYAKSYNSNQPQHF	TGTGCCAGCACTTACGCAAAAAGTTATAATAGCAATCAGCCCCAGCATTTT
TRBD2	.	TRBV5-4	TRBJ2-7	CASSLGSGLAGRVPYEQYF	TGTGCCAGCAGCTTGGGGTCGGGACTAGCGGGTCGTGTCCCCTACGAGCAGTACTTC
.	.	TRBV2	TRBJ1-6	CASRVGGSYNSPLHF	TGTGCCAGCAGGGTCGGCGGGTCGTATAATTCACCCCTCCACTTT
TRBD1	few	TRBV30	TRBJ2-3	CASDRGYGDTQYF	TGTGCCTCTGACAGGGGGTATGGGGATACGCAGTATTTT
.	.	TRBV5-1	TRBJ2-3	CASSWRGDAEGDTQYF	TGCGCCAGCAGCTGGAGGGGGGATGCGGAAGGAGATACGCAGTATTTT
.	few	TRBV30	TRBJ1-1	CAWDRNTEAFF	TGTGCCTGGGACAGGAACACTGAAGCTTTCTTT
.	.	TRBV20-1	TRBJ1-5	CSASGAQPQHF	TGCAGTGCCAGCGGTGCTCAGCCCCAGCATTTT
TRBD2	.	TRBV28	TRBJ2-1	CASSLSGLAGGPGYLF	TGTGCCAGCAGTTTATCCGGGCTAGCGGGAGGGCCTGGTTATCTCTTC
.	medium-sized	TRBV5-1	TRBJ1-1	CASSLVEDYMNTEAFF	TGCGCCAGCAGCTTGGTCGAGGATTACATGAACACTGAAGCTTTCTTT
.	.	TRBV10-3	TRBJ1-1	CAIRGATGLTEAFF	TGTGCCATCAGAGGGGCTACAGGGTTGACTGAAGCTTTCTTT
TRBD1	.	TRBV7-8	TRBJ2-6	CASREPGQRVSGANVLTF	TGTGCCAGCAGAGAACCGGGACAGAGAGTCTCTGGGGCCAACGTCCTGACTTTC
.	.	TRBV7-9	TRBJ2-3	CASSLGFGTQYF	TGTGCCAGCAGCTTGGGTTTTGGGACGCAGTATTTT
.	.	TRBV15	TRBJ2-4	CATSRDPGVAIQYF	TGTGCCACCAGCAGAGACCCGGGGGTGGCCATTCAGTACTTC
.	few	TRBV5-1	TRBJ2-5	CASSLVGGEETQYF	TGCGCCAGCAGCTTGGTTGGGGGCGAGGAGACCCAGTACTTC
.	.	TRBV11-2	TRBJ2-2	CASSLGTGELFF	TGTGCCAGCAGCTTGGGCACCGGGGAGCTGTTTTTT
TRBD2	.	TRBV28	TRBJ2-7	CASSRLAGNYEQYF	TGTGCCAGCAGTCGACTAGCGGGGAACTACGAGCAGTACTTC